Here is one T cell receptor beta chain with its context. Authors' processing steps: Reference gene primer amplification gave estimated nucleated cell counts. Libraries were prepared by immunoSEQ multiplex PCR; TCRdb keeps only in-frame clonotypes and omits some of them. That table gives V, J and clone size, and the DNA gave D and trimming. This table holds hundreds of thousands of clones, approximately 80% found once. J was trimmed by 4 bases and V by 2 bases; bases with no gene match: 0. Germline values: CDR1 MDHEN, CDR2 SYDVKM. The CDR3 sequence is 14 residues long. The data were obtained in a study of blood T cell repertoires in COVID-19. Study context: Samples of COVID-19 (acute and convalescent) were obtained from the United States, Italy and Spain. The cDNA or gDNA used as material had been derived from T cells, B-cell-depleted T cells, or PBMCs.

Material: peripheral blood. The receptor was derived from a woman in her forties or fifties with active or convalescent COVID-19. V is TRBV28 and J is TRBJ2-2, with TRBD1 matching 8 bases. CDR3: CASSLTGGTGELFF. For the CDR3, the DNA is TGTGCCAGCAGTTTAACAGGGGGCACCGGGGAGCTGTTTTTT.